The clone carrying this TCR beta chain was detected ten times or more. The antigen is undetermined. The sample is drawn from a study of spatial heterogeneity in lung cancer. Study details: Counts of TCR transcripts in tumor regions tracked strongly with a T cell module score that came from matched bulk RNA-seq. The study, taken as a whole, reports: In tumors, expanded intratumoral alpha and beta TCR counts tracked mutation counts.

The time point denotes: sample taken at primary tumor resection. Unsorted tumor, nontumor lung tissue or cryopreserved PBMC supplied the whole RNA. The germline gives CDR1 SGHAT, CDR2 FQNNGV. This CDR3 is built from 13 residues. V was clipped by 5 bases and J by 6 bases; unmatched bases: 7. Each CDR3 protein is one row after TCRdb ran MiXCR on the 5' RACE reads. The data show 14,000 or so distinct CDR3 sequences, approximately 4.8% seen once. V and J are TRBV11-2 and TRBJ2-7; 7 bases align to TRBD1. This TCR was recovered from a female donor with early-stage non-small cell lung cancer. Sequenced material: lung tumor tissue, taken at surgery. CDR3 sequence reads: CASSPDRAAEQYF. CDR3 sequence (DNA): TGTGCCAGCAGCCCCGACAGGGCTGCCGAGCAGTACTTC.